These 8 T cell receptor beta chains were sequenced from one sample in a study of blood T cells in healthy people across ages. Primers used in a second PCR of roughly 6 to 11 cycles were a sample-barcoded 5' primer and a J-beta primer mix. TCRdb reprocessed the 5' RACE reads via MiXCR and lists one record per CDR3 protein. The sample lists fewer than 750,000 distinct CDR3 sequences; under 65% were seen once. What was sequenced was blood. The receptors originated from a woman of 80 years or more in good health.

This clonotype was counted only a few times. This sequence joins TRBV2 and TRBJ2-3; D might be TRBD1 (6 bases). Per germline, CDR1 SNHLY and CDR2 FYNNEI. There are 14 residues in the CDR3. V was clipped by 8 bases and J by 0 bases, with 12 bases between them. CDR3 DNA sequence: TGTGCCAGCGGACAGCGATCCAGCACAGATACGCAGTATTTT. Translation gives CASGQRSSTDTQYF.

This clonotype has only a few counts. The rearrangement links TRBV5-1 to TRBJ1-1; TRBD1 aligns across 7 bases. Trimming took 5 bases from V and 3 from J; bases not matched to a gene: 7. Per germline, CDR1 SGHRS and CDR2 YFSETQ. The CDR3 spans 14 residues. The CDR3 sequence is CASREWDSDTEAFF. For the CDR3, the DNA is TGCGCCAGCAGGGAATGGGACAGCGACACTGAAGCTTTCTTT.

V and J are TRBV5-1 and TRBJ1-1; D is ambiguous. Germline V gene data show CDR1 as SGHRS and CDR2 as YFSETQ. Trimming removed 6 bases from V and 4 bases from J, with 16 bases in between. The CDR3 spans 14 residues. CDR3: CASTGGARGTEAFF. DNA of the CDR3: TGCGCCAGCACCGGCGGCGCTCGGGGCACTGAAGCTTTCTTT.

The J gene is TRBJ2-5, the V gene TRBV7-2; D is undetermined. Looked up from germline, CDR1 is SGHTA and CDR2 is FQGNSA. Trimming took off 0 bases at V and 5 bases at J, with 10 bases between the two ends. The CDR3 runs 14 residues. Here the CDR3 DNA reads TGTGCCAGCAGCTTAGCGCGTAGAAGCGAGACCCAGTACTTC. Translation: CASSLARRSETQYF.

This clonotype was seen a few times. CDR3 protein: CASSPPPAGRNTEAFF. CDR3 coding DNA: TGTGCCAGCAGCCCACCCCCCGCGGGGCGGAACACTGAAGCTTTCTTT. The chain has TRBV13 and TRBJ1-1; D might be TRBD1 (5 bases). This CDR3 is built from 16 residues. CDR1 is PRHDT and CDR2 is FYEKMQ in the germline V gene (reference sequence). Trimming removed 5 bases at V and 1 base at J, with 17 bases between.

As regards this clonotype: A much larger clone lies a single base off, so this may be a read error. The genes are TRBV3-1 and TRBJ2-1, with 10 bases aligning to TRBD2. Germline CDR1 is LGHDT and CDR2 is YNNKEL (reference sequence). The CDR3 is 15 amino acids. The chain's CDR3 is CVSSPPTSGRNEQFF. CDR3 sequence (DNA): TGTGTCAGCAGCCCCCCGACTAGCGGGCGGAATGAGCAGTTCTTC.

In its sample, this clonotype was seen once. V is TRBV29-1 and J is TRBJ2-2; TRBD2 agrees at 8 bases. CDR1 and CDR2 (germline): SQVTM, ANQGSEA. With 4 bases clipped from V and 5 bases from J, the junction kept 6 bases outside the gene matches. This CDR3 spans 14 amino acids. Here the CDR3 reads CSVGGTSGTGELFF. The CDR3, as DNA: TGCAGCGTTGGAGGGACTAGTGGGACCGGGGAGCTGTTTTTT.

The chain is built from TRBV20-1 and TRBJ1-1; 7 nucleotides agree with TRBD1. The V gene end was trimmed by 4 bases and the J gene end by 4 bases; junction bases not matched to a gene: 6. There are 13 residues in the CDR3. Germline V gene lookup returns CDR1 DFQATT and CDR2 SNEGSKA (reference sequence). The CDR3 sequence: CSAKEAGGTEAFF. DNA for the CDR3: TGCAGTGCTAAGGAGGCAGGGGGCACTGAAGCTTTCTTT.